These 10 T cell receptor beta chains came from one sample sequenced in a study of radiation and T cells in renal cell carcinoma. Some clones are missing from TCRdb's copy, which holds only in-frame ones; the method was immunoSEQ multiplex PCR. The data hold 90,000 to 95,000 clones, with 82% observed a single time. Time point denoted: baseline pretreatment blood. Treatment in this sample: 15 Gy SBRT to primary tumor, nephrectomy 4 weeks later. The material was blood, obtained from a patient whose treatment included radiotherapy and nephrectomy. These receptors were taken from a man aged 55-75 years with renal cell carcinoma.

The J gene is TRBJ2-2, the V gene TRBV2; D ambiguous. Germline CDR1 is SNHLY and CDR2 is FYNNEI. Trimming took 8 bases from V and 8 from J, leaving 12 bases between them. This CDR3 has 12 amino acids. In DNA form, the CDR3 reads TGTGCCAGCGAAAGGGTCTGGGGGGAGCTGTTTTTT. It codes for CASERVWGELFF.

The chain links TRBV6-6 to TRBJ2-7; TRBD2 agrees at 12 bases. Per the germline V gene, CDR1 is MNHNY and CDR2 is SVGAGI (reference sequence). This CDR3 has 16 amino acids. V was clipped by 6 bases and J by 4 bases; unmatched bases: 10. DNA for the CDR3: TGTGCCAGCAGGAAGACTAGCGGGAGTTCTGAGTACGAGCAGTACTTC. The encoded protein is CASRKTSGSSEYEQYF.

V gene TRBV21-1 combines with J gene TRBJ2-7. TRBV21-1 is a listed pseudogene. This CDR3 has 16 residues. This chain's CDR3 is CASTEGIGSLPYEQYF. DNA for the CDR3: TGTGCCAGCACCGAAGGAATTGGGTCCCTTCCCTACGAGCAGTACTTC.

The J gene is TRBJ1-4, the V gene TRBV28; 10 bases map to TRBD1. The trim removed 1 base at V and 13 bases at J, leaving 9 bases unmatched. The germline V gene has CDR1 MDHEN and CDR2 SYDVKM. This CDR3 spans 15 amino acids. In DNA, the CDR3 is TGTGCCAGCAGTTTATCGACAGGGGGCAAGCGGGGACTGTTTTTT. This gives the protein CASSLSTGGKRGLFF.

The gene calls are TRBV11-2 and TRBJ2-1; 7 nucleotides align to TRBD2. Germline assignment: CDR1 SGHAT and CDR2 FQNNGV. With 1 base clipped from V and 4 bases from J, the junction kept 7 bases outside the gene matches. The CDR3 contains 16 residues. The CDR3 protein is CASSLGAGAEYNEQFF. Written as DNA, the CDR3 is TGTGCCAGCAGCTTAGGGGCGGGAGCCGAATACAATGAGCAGTTCTTC.

The chain combines TRBV10-3 with TRBJ2-7; 8 bases fit TRBD2. The length of the CDR3 is 16 residues. J lost 5 bases, V lost 0 bases, and 9 bases had no gene match. Germline V CDR1 and CDR2: ENHRY, SYGVKD. CDR3 bases: TGTGCCATCAGTGAGTCCGCGGGAGGTGGTTACCACGAGCAGTACTTC. Protein sequence: CAISESAGGGYHEQYF.

V and J are TRBV9 and TRBJ2-1, with 10 bases matching TRBD2. From germline, CDR1 is SGDLS and CDR2 YYNGEE. With V trimmed by 1 base and J by 5 bases, 0 bases remained unmatched. The CDR3 consists of 14 residues. The CDR3 region has the DNA TGTGCCAGCAGCGTACTAGCGGGGGACAATGAGCAGTTCTTC. This translates into CASSVLAGDNEQFF.

The chain recombines TRBV29-1 with TRBJ2-7, with D possibly TRBD1 on 7 matching bases. CDR1 and CDR2 from the germline V gene are SQVTM and ANQGSEA. The CDR3 runs to 14 residues. Trimming pared 1 base from V and 1 base from J, leaving 11 bases between. The CDR3 loop is CSVEGTGGSYEQYF. Written as DNA, the CDR3 is TGCAGCGTTGAAGGGACAGGAGGGTCCTACGAGCAGTACTTC.

The CDR3 loop reads CASSPNNDRGYEQYF. CDR3 DNA sequence: TGTGCCAGCAGTCCAAACAACGACAGGGGATACGAGCAGTACTTC. The V gene is TRBV28, the J gene TRBJ2-7; TRBD1 matches at 8 bases. The CDR3 has 15 residues. The V gene's germline CDR1 is MDHEN and CDR2 SYDVKM. V shed 5 bases, J shed 4 bases, and the junction held 10 bases outside the gene matches.

The chain is built from TRBV19 and TRBJ2-1; D remains unclear. The CDR3 runs to 15 residues. Looked up from germline, CDR1 is LNHDA and CDR2 is SQIVND (reference sequence). Trimming removed 5 bases at V and 0 bases at J, with 11 bases between. In DNA form, the CDR3 reads TGTGCCAGTAGTCGCGGCCCGAGCTCCTACAATGAGCAGTTCTTC. Its translation is CASSRGPSSYNEQFF.